The 8 T cell receptor beta chains below come from one sample, sequenced in a study of vaccination and CD4 T cells after COVID-19. No antigens are known for them. Documented treatment: approximately 11-day PBMC culture with coronavirus spike peptide pools or control peptides (ViraFEST assay). Sequenced with the Oncomine TCR Beta short-read assay was DNA taken from cultured CD4+ T cells. TCRdb used MiXCR to reprocess the PCR reads, holding one entry per CDR3 protein. The top ten clones hold 6.5% to 8% of a sample with tens of thousands of distinct CDR3 sequences, about three fifths of them seen once. The specimen sequenced was CD4+ T cells from blood, cultured in vitro. Receptors were obtained from a human donor who had recovered from COVID-19.

The V gene is TRBV7-9, the J gene TRBJ2-5, with 7 bases aligning to TRBD2. CDR1 is SEHNR and CDR2 is FQNEAQ in the germline V gene (reference sequence). This CDR3 comprises 16 residues. V was pared by 3 bases and J by 2 bases, with 9 bases of the junction left unmatched. Here the CDR3 reads CASSFSRGAGQETQYF. The CDR3 nucleotides read TGTGCCAGCAGCTTTTCTAGAGGAGCGGGACAAGAGACCCAGTACTTC.

The chain uses TRBV30 and TRBJ1-1, with 8 bases matching TRBD1. V lost 3 bases to trimming and J lost 5 bases; unmatched junction nucleotides: 8. Germline values: CDR1 GTSNPN, CDR2 SVGIG (reference sequence). This CDR3 is built from 14 residues. The CDR3 nucleotides read TGTGCCTGGAGCGCGGACAGGGTGAGGACTGAAGCTTTCTTT. It yields the protein CAWSADRVRTEAFF.

About this clonotype: The junction does not match germline at one end; this may be a read error. The chain is built from TRBV7-7 and TRBJ2-3; D may be TRBD1 (5 bases). Germline V gene data show CDR1 as SSHAT and CDR2 as FNYEAQ (reference sequence). The CDR3 extends over 15 amino acids. The CDR3 sequence is CASSLNQGGTDTQYF. In DNA form, the CDR3 reads TGTGCTAGCAGCTTGAACCAGGGCGGCACAGATACGCAGTATTTT.

This chain links TRBV6-2 or TRBV6-3 with TRBJ1-1; D not certain. V was trimmed by 9 bases and J by 1 base, leaving 15 bases between them. Germline CDR1 MNHEY, CDR2 SVGEGT. The CDR3 length is 14 residues. The CDR3 spells CASFVPGGNTEAFF. The CDR3 DNA reads TGTGCCAGTTTTGTCCCGGGCGGGAACACTGAAGCTTTCTTT.

The chain recombines TRBV20-1 with TRBJ1-2; D remains ambiguous. The germline V gene encodes CDR1 DFQATT and CDR2 SNEGSKA (reference sequence). The length of the CDR3 is 14 residues. Trimming cost V 1 base and J 3 bases, with 12 bases left between them. This chain's CDR3 is CSARVGRRDYGYTF. The CDR3 nucleotides are TGCAGTGCTAGAGTTGGCAGGCGGGACTATGGCTACACCTTC.

The rearrangement links TRBV27 to TRBJ1-6; TRBD1 might be the D (5 bases). The ends were cut back, 3 bases at V and 9 bases at J, with 15 bases in the middle. Germline V gives CDR1 MNHEY, CDR2 SMNVEV (reference sequence). This CDR3 has 15 amino acids. In nucleotides, the CDR3 is TGTGCCAGCAGTTTCTGGCAGGGAAGGGGTTCACCCCTCCACTTT. Protein: CASSFWQGRGSPLHF.

The V call is TRBV27, the J call TRBJ1-2; no clear D. The CDR3 runs 16 residues. CDR1 is MNHEY and CDR2 is SMNVEV in the germline V gene (reference sequence). The germline V and J ends were trimmed by 1 base and 8 bases, with 20 bases remaining between them. CDR3 region: CASSLWRRKGLLGYTF. The CDR3 DNA is TGTGCCAGCAGTTTATGGAGGAGGAAGGGTCTGTTGGGCTACACCTTC.

This chain uses TRBV7-2 with TRBJ1-6; D perhaps matches TRBD1 (5 bases). With 2 bases removed from V and 7 bases from J, the gap between germline ends came to 9 bases. The CDR3 sequence is 14 residues long. Germline-derived CDR1 and CDR2 are SGHTA and FQGNSA. The CDR3 DNA follows: TGTGCCAGCAGCTTACAGAGGGACAATTCACCCCTCCACTTT. It codes for CASSLQRDNSPLHF.